This T cell receptor (beta chain) stems from a study of T cells in Graves' hyperthyroidism and ophthalmopathy. Between the trimmed V and J ends, which lost 5 bases and 6 bases, there was a span of 23 bases. The germline V gene has CDR1 MNHEY and CDR2 SMNVEV (reference sequence). This CDR3 region has 17 residues. This clonotype was seen repeatedly, ten times or more. TCR beta CDR3 regions were amplified from RNA. HTBI primers were the set used in a first-round RT-PCR of the TCR CDR3. MiXCR, run by TCRdb on the multiplex PCR reads, gives a single entry per CDR3 protein. The sample lists under 350,000 distinct CDR3 sequences, around a sixth seen once, with around 50% in the top ten.

The chain combines TRBV27 with TRBJ2-1; weak D call: TRBD2 (6 bases). Material: blood. The receptor was isolated from a woman aged 45-59 years with Graves' hyperthyroidism. CDR3 amino acids: CASSGPHEGGPLNEQFF. DNA for the CDR3: TGTGCCAGCAGTGGACCCCATGAAGGAGGGCCCCTCAATGAGCAGTTCTTC.